The clone carrying this T cell receptor beta chain appeared a few times. Its specificity is not known. It was with a sample-barcoded 5' primer and a J-beta primer mix that a second PCR of about 6 to 12 cycles was run. Every sample gave at least 3 million paired-end reads containing CDR3. One entry per CDR3 protein results from TCRdb running MiXCR on the 5' RACE reads. The sample shows just over 800,000 distinct CDR3 sequences, about 59% of them seen only once. Donors ranged from about 6 to 90 years old and were healthy Caucasians in Russia. Total RNA amounts of at least 5.5 micrograms were extracted per sample. This CDR3 spans 17 amino acids. Germline V gives CDR1 LGHDT, CDR2 YNNKEL (reference sequence). The trim removed 4 bases at V and 2 bases at J, leaving 8 bases unmatched. The sample belongs to a study of blood T cells in healthy people across ages. Study-wide points: Observed TCR beta diversity showed a strong correlation with the percentage of naive T cells as measured by flow cytometry.

The source of this sequence is a man aged 30 to 39 in good health. Source material: blood. The rearrangement uses TRBV3-1 and TRBJ2-4, with 10 nucleotides matching TRBD2. CDR3 amino acids: CASSPRSGGWTKNIQYF. DNA of the CDR3: TGTGCCAGCAGCCCCCGTAGCGGGGGGTGGACCAAAAACATTCAGTACTTC.